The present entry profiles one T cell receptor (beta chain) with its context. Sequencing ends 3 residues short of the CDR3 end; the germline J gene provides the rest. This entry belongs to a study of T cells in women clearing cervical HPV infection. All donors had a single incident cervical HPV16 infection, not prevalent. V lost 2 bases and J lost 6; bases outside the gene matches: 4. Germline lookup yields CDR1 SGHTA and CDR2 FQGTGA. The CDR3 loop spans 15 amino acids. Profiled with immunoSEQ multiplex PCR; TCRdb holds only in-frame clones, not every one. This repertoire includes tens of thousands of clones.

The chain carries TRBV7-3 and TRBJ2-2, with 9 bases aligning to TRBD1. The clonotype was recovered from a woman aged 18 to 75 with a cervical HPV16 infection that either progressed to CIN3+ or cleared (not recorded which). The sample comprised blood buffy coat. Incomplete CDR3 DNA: TGTGCCAGCAGCTTACTCACAGGGGGCCCCGGGGAG. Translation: CASSLLTGGPGE. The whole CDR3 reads CASSLLTGGPGELFF.